The rows below give T cell receptor beta chains drawn from one sample of a study of identical twins. A single record per CDR3 protein comes from TCRdb applying MiXCR to the 5' RACE reads. The profile shows approximately 220,000 distinct CDR3 sequences, around 6.8% of them singletons. These data were also filed under a second study, of yellow fever vaccine responses in identical twins.

Sequencing was carried out using memory (CD45RO+) T cells sorted from blood. The source is a young woman in good health. Each CDR3 is given with its conserved first and last residue. Each record gives: V gene, J gene, clone size, D gene, CDR3 DNA, CDR3 protein. The D gene is left open where the match is weak. Clone sizes are given selectively: once, few, many, or a class where the clone is expanded.

TRBV3-1	TRBJ2-2	-	-	TGTGCCAGCAGCCATTTTAGGGGGACCACCGGGGAGCTGTTTTTT	CASSHFRGTTGELFF
TRBV9	TRBJ2-1	many	TRBD2	TGTGCCAGCAGCGTGGGGACTAGCGGGAGCTATGAGCAGTTCTTC	CASSVGTSGSYEQFF
TRBV12-3/TRBV12-4	TRBJ2-7	many	-	TGTGCCAGCAGCTTGAGGGGACAAAGCTCCTACGAGCAGTACTTC	CASSLRGQSSYEQYF
TRBV7-6	TRBJ1-3	-	-	TGTGCCAGCAGCCGGACAGCTGGAAACACCATATATTTT	CASSRTAGNTIYF
TRBV10-3	TRBJ2-3	-	-	TGTGCCATCAGTGAGGGTCTAAGCTCCACAGATACGCAGTATTTT	CAISEGLSSTDTQYF
TRBV28	TRBJ2-7	-	-	TGTGCCAGCAGTTTACAGCCTAGCCGGCCCTACGAGCAGTACTTC	CASSLQPSRPYEQYF
TRBV4-1	TRBJ1-3	-	-	TGCGCCAGCAGCCAAGACAGGGGTGGCTCTGGAAACACCATATATTTT	CASSQDRGGSGNTIYF
TRBV7-3	TRBJ1-1	few	-	TGTGCCAGCAGCTTATACTCGAAGGTTAGCACTGAAGCTTTCTTT	CASSLYSKVSTEAFF
TRBV20-1	TRBJ2-3	-	TRBD2	TGCAGTGCTAGAGACTCTAGCGGGGGGGCGGCAGATACGCAGTATTTT	CSARDSSGGAADTQYF
TRBV20-1	TRBJ2-3	-	-	TGCGGTGCTTTACCCTTCACAGATACGCAGTATTTT	CGALPFTDTQYF
TRBV27	TRBJ2-5	-	-	TGTGCCAGCAGATGGGGGGTTAGTCCCCAAGAGACCCAGTACTTC	CASRWGVSPQETQYF
TRBV6-5	TRBJ2-5	few	-	TGTGCCAGCAGTTACCCCGGGGCCCAAGAGACCCAGTACTTC	CASSYPGAQETQYF
TRBV4-3	TRBJ2-1	many	TRBD2	TGCGCCAGCAGCCAAGACCTAGCGGGAGGTTTTGTTGAGCAGTTCTTC	CASSQDLAGGFVEQFF
TRBV4-3	TRBJ2-3	many	-	TGCGCCAGCAGCCGGGTAGGCGCAGATACGCAGTATTTT	CASSRVGADTQYF
TRBV12-3/TRBV12-4	TRBJ1-5	many	-	TGTGCCAGCACCCCGGGGCGGAATCAGCCCCAGCATTTT	CASTPGRNQPQHF
TRBV11-2	TRBJ1-5	-	-	TGTGCCAGCAGCTTAGGGTTCAGGGAGAGACAGCATTTT	CASSLGFRERQHF
TRBV7-2	TRBJ2-3	many	-	TGTGCCAGCAGCTTAATACGTCCTCCCACAGATACGCAGTATTTT	CASSLIRPPTDTQYF
TRBV2	TRBJ2-3	few	-	TGTGCCAGCAGTGGACAGTTAATTCGCACAGATACGCAGTATTTT	CASSGQLIRTDTQYF
TRBV2	TRBJ2-7	few	TRBD1	TGTGCCAGCAGGGAGACAGGGGTCGAGCAGTACTTC	CASRETGVEQYF
TRBV7-2	TRBJ2-2	-	-	TGTGCCAGCAGCTTAGCGGGTTACACCGGGGAGCTGTTTTTT	CASSLAGYTGELFF
TRBV7-2	TRBJ2-1	few	-	TGTGCCAGCAGCCTAGTGCCTAGCGAGACGGAAAATGAGCAGTTCTTC	CASSLVPSETENEQFF
TRBV4-2	TRBJ2-2	many	-	TGTGCCAGCAGCCAAGAAACAGGAGTCACCGGGGAGCTGTTTTTT	CASSQETGVTGELFF